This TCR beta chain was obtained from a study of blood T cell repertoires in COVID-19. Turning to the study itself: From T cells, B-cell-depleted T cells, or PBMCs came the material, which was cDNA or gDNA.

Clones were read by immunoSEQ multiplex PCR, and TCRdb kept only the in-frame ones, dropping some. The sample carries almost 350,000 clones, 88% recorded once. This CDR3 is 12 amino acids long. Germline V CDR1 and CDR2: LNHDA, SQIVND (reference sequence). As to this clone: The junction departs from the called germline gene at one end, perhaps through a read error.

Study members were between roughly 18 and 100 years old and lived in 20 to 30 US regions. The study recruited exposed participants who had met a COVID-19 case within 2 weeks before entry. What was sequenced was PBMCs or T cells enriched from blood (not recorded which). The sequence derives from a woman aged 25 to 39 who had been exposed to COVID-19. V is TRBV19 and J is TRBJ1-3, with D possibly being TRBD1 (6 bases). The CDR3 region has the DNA TGTGCCAGTAGTACACAGGGAAAAACCATATATTTT. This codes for CASSTQGKTIYF.